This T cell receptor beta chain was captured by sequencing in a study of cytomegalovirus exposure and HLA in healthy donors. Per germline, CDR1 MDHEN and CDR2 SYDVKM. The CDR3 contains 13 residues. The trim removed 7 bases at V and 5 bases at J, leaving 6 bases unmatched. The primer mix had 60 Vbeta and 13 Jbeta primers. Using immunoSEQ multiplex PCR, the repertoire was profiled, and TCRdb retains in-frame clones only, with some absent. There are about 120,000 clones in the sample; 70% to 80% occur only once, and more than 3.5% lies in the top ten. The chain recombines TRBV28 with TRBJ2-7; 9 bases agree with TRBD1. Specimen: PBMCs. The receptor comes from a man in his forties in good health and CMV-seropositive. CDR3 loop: CASNPDRGDEQYF. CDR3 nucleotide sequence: TGTGCCAGCAACCCTGACAGGGGGGACGAGCAGTACTTC.